These 27 T cell receptor beta chains were sequenced from one sample in a study of blood T cell repertoires in COVID-19. Produced via immunoSEQ multiplex PCR; TCRdb's table is partial and in-frame only. The sample lists almost 55,000 clones, around 90% occurring once. Source material: peripheral blood. These TCRs come from a human donor in a cohort sampled during active COVID-19.

This clone appeared a single time. The gene calls are TRBV10-3 and TRBJ1-3; D perhaps matches TRBD1 (5 bases). This CDR3 contains 16 residues. V was shortened by 6 bases and J by 0 bases, with 15 bases between the two germline ends. Germline-derived CDR1 and CDR2 are ENHRY and SYGVKD. This CDR3 is CAIRNPRVNSGNTIYF. The CDR3 region has the DNA TGTGCCATCAGGAACCCCAGGGTCAACTCTGGAAACACCATATATTTT.

V and J are TRBV5-1 and TRBJ2-3, with D perhaps matching TRBD2 (6 bases). Per the germline V gene, CDR1 is SGHRS and CDR2 is YFSETQ. V lost 0 bases, J lost 1 base, and 9 bases lay in between. CDR3 length: 15 residues. CDR3 DNA sequence: TGCGCCAGCAGCTTGGAACTAGCTCGCACAGATACGCAGTATTTT. Translating gives CASSLELARTDTQYF.

The genes are TRBV4-2 and TRBJ1-3; 8 positions match TRBD1. CDR3 length: 16 amino acids. J gave up 0 bases and V 4 bases, and 5 bases lay outside the gene matches. Germline-derived CDR1 and CDR2 are LGHNA and YNFKEQ. The CDR3 DNA sequence: TGTGCCAGCAGCCCCCGTGACAGGGGCTCTGGAAACACCATATATTTT. This translates into CASSPRDRGSGNTIYF.

This clone came up a few times. V and J are TRBV6-6 and TRBJ2-7; 7 nucleotides match TRBD1. Germline CDR1 MNHNY, CDR2 SVGAGI (reference sequence). J gave up 6 bases and V 6 bases, and 14 bases lay outside the gene matches. The CDR3 is 15 residues long. The CDR3 loop is CASRGTADQVGEQYF. The CDR3 region has the DNA TGTGCCAGCAGGGGGACAGCGGATCAAGTTGGCGAGCAGTACTTC.

This clone was detected only a few times. V and J are TRBV11-1 and TRBJ2-2; possible D gene TRBD2, 6 bases. Trimming stripped 2 bases from V and 1 base from J, with 11 bases between. The CDR3 contains 16 residues. The V gene's germline CDR1 is SGHAT and CDR2 FQDESV (reference sequence). CDR3 nucleotide sequence: TGTGCCAGCAGCTTATCGACTAGAAGGAACACCGGGGAGCTGTTTTTT. This translates into CASSLSTRRNTGELFF.

This chain connects TRBV7-2 to TRBJ1-6; the match to TRBD1 covers 9 bases. In germline, CDR1 is SGHTA, CDR2 FQGNSA. This CDR3 is built from 16 residues. V was pared by 1 base and J by 14 bases, with 12 bases of the junction left unmatched. The CDR3 loop is CASSLVVGQGLKTLHF. CDR3 nucleotide sequence: TGTGCCAGCAGCTTAGTCGTGGGACAGGGCCTTAAGACCCTCCACTTT.

This clone was detected a few times. The chain is built from TRBV19 and TRBJ2-1, with 11 bases aligning to TRBD2. Germline V lookup: CDR1 LNHDA, CDR2 SQIVND (reference sequence). This CDR3 is 15 amino acids long. V lost 4 bases, J lost 6 bases, and 5 bases stayed unmatched. CDR3 loop: CASSKVAGGANEQFF. Written as DNA, the CDR3 is TGTGCCAGTAGTAAAGTAGCGGGAGGGGCCAATGAGCAGTTCTTC.

The CDR3 sequence is CASSIRQGVRYEQYF. Here the CDR3 DNA reads TGTGCCAGCAGCATACGACAGGGAGTCCGGTACGAGCAGTACTTC. The rearrangement uses TRBV21-1 and TRBJ2-7; TRBD1, the table's D call, lacks a check against the DNA. TRBV21-1 is recorded as a pseudogene. The CDR3 sequence is 15 residues long.

This rearrangement joins TRBV18 to TRBJ2-5; 8 nucleotides align to TRBD2. This CDR3 region has 13 residues. From germline, CDR1 is KGHSH and CDR2 LQKENI. V lost 6 bases and J lost 9; bases outside the gene matches: 9. The CDR3 region has the DNA TGTGCCAGCTCCCCGGGACTAGACCGGGCCCAGTACTTC. It codes for CASSPGLDRAQYF.

The chain couples TRBV4-3 to TRBJ2-5; TRBD1 agrees at 8 bases. The CDR3 has 15 residues. V lost 0 bases and J lost 5; bases outside the gene matches: 5. The germline CDR1 and CDR2 sequences are LGHNA and YSLEER. The CDR3 reads CASSQEGRGHETQYF. The CDR3, as DNA: TGCGCCAGCAGCCAAGAAGGCAGGGGGCACGAGACCCAGTACTTC.

The CDR3, as DNA: TGTGCCAGCAGCTTACCTCAGGGGGATCGCTACACCTTC. This codes for CASSLPQGDRYTF. The gene calls are TRBV5-4 and TRBJ1-2, with 7 bases aligning to TRBD1. The ends lost 2 bases at V and 9 bases at J; junction bases unmatched: 7. Germline CDR1 and CDR2: SGHNT and YYREEE (reference sequence). There are 13 residues in the CDR3.

This chain links TRBV19 with TRBJ2-7, with D possibly being TRBD1 (6 bases). Germline assignment: CDR1 LNHDA and CDR2 SQIVND (reference sequence). The CDR3 runs to 15 residues. V lost 6 bases to trimming and J lost 1 base, with 16 bases between them. This CDR3 reads CASSTDRYPSYEQYF. The CDR3 coding sequence is TGTGCCAGTAGCACCGACAGGTATCCTTCCTACGAGCAGTACTTC.

The CDR3 coding sequence is TGTGCCAGCAGCTTAATCGGTGGAAACACCATATATTTT. Its translation: CASSLIGGNTIYF. The chain joins TRBV7-2 to TRBJ1-3; D is uncertain. CDR3 size: 13 residues. Germline CDR1 SGHTA, CDR2 FQGNSA. V lost 2 bases and J lost 3, with 5 bases in between. The full variable domain, in which reference TRBV7-2 and TRBJ1-3 provide the parts outside the CDR3, is GAGVSQSPSNKVTEKGKDVELRCDPISGHTALYWYRQSLGQGLEFLIYFQGNSAPDKSGLPSDRFSAERTGGSVSTLTIQRTQQEDSAVYLCASSLIGGNTIYFGEGSWLTVV.

J is TRBJ2-3 and V is TRBV7-6, with D possibly TRBD2 on 6 matching bases. The CDR3 has 15 amino acids. With 5 bases removed from V and 3 bases from J, the gap between germline ends came to 15 bases. Germline lookup yields CDR1 SGHVS and CDR2 FNYEAQ. CDR3 loop: CASSPGWRGTDTQYF. The CDR3, as DNA: TGTGCCAGCAGCCCAGGTTGGAGGGGTACAGATACGCAGTATTTT.

The chain joins TRBV7-3 to TRBJ2-5, with TRBD2 identical over 7 bases. With V trimmed by 5 bases and J by 5 bases, 11 bases remained unmatched. This CDR3 comprises 15 residues. Germline V lookup: CDR1 SGHTA, CDR2 FQGTGA. This CDR3 reads CASSQRAGLLETQYF. In DNA form, the CDR3 reads TGTGCCAGCAGCCAAAGAGCGGGACTGCTTGAGACCCAGTACTTC.

This chain links TRBV11-3 with TRBJ1-1; 8 bases are a match to TRBD1. In germline, CDR1 is SGHNT, CDR2 YENEEA. CDR3 size: 13 residues. V gave up 4 bases and J gave up 7 bases; unmatched junction bases: 5. The CDR3 region is CASSSEQGDEAFF. The DNA of the CDR3 is TGTGCCAGCAGCTCGGAACAGGGGGATGAAGCTTTCTTT.

V gene TRBV27 combines with J gene TRBJ1-2; 8 bases map to TRBD1. The CDR3 contains 15 residues. The V segment lost 1 base and the J segment 4 bases; nucleotides outside the gene matches: 5. Per the germline V gene, CDR1 is MNHEY and CDR2 is SMNVEV (reference sequence). CDR3 sequence reads: CASSLWATGGYGYTF. Here the CDR3 DNA reads TGTGCCAGCAGTTTATGGGCCACAGGGGGCTATGGCTACACCTTC.

This clone was detected a few times. The CDR3 spells CASRKQHSGNTIYF. Written as DNA, the CDR3 is TGTGCCAGCAGGAAACAGCACTCTGGAAACACCATATATTTT. The V gene is TRBV6-5, the J gene TRBJ1-3, with no clear D. Per the germline V gene, CDR1 is MNHEY and CDR2 is SVGAGI. This CDR3 comprises 14 residues. The V and J ends lost 6 bases and 0 bases respectively, with 9 bases between them.

The count of this clone is one. Here the CDR3 DNA reads TGTGCCAGCAGCCCGGGACTGGGGGTCTACGAGCAGTACTTC. Amino acid sequence: CASSPGLGVYEQYF. The V and J genes are TRBV3-1 (or the pseudogene TRBV3-2) and TRBJ2-7; possibly TRBD2 for D (6 bases). The germline gives CDR1 LGHDT, CDR2 YNNKEL (reference sequence). The CDR3 is 14 residues long. V was clipped by 4 bases and J by 3 bases, with 13 bases between them.

This clone was counted a single time. The rearrangement uses TRBV6-2 or TRBV6-3 and TRBJ2-5, with a tentative D call TRBD1 (6 bases). V was cut by 5 bases and J by 5 bases, with 12 bases left in between. This CDR3 is built from 13 residues. Germline loops: CDR1 MNHEY, CDR2 SVGEGT. The CDR3 sequence: CASSPQGRETQYF. The CDR3 DNA reads as TGTGCCAGCAGTCCACAGGGTCGGGAGACCCAGTACTTC.

The CDR3 bases are TGTGCCATCAGTGAGTCGGCGGGGAACACTGAAGCTTTCTTT. This translates into CAISESAGNTEAFF. The chain carries TRBV10-3 and TRBJ1-1; D uncertain. Germline lookup yields CDR1 ENHRY and CDR2 SYGVKD. With 0 bases removed from V and 1 base from J, the gap between germline ends came to 6 bases. The CDR3 is 14 residues long.

The rearrangement links TRBV6-5 to TRBJ1-5; D might be TRBD1 (5 bases). The CDR3 loop spans 16 amino acids. Per the germline V gene, CDR1 is MNHEY and CDR2 is SVGAGI. V was cut by 0 bases and J by 0 bases, with 9 bases left in between. CDR3 sequence reads: CASSYSGGDSNQPQHF. CDR3 sequence (DNA): TGTGCCAGCAGTTACTCGGGGGGGGATAGCAATCAGCCCCAGCATTTT.

The CDR3 DNA follows: TGTGCCAGCGAATCGGGCGGTAGCGGGAAATTTACCGGGGAGCTGTTTTTT. It translates to CASESGGSGKFTGELFF. This rearrangement joins TRBV19 to TRBJ2-2; 8 bases agree with TRBD2. There are 17 residues in the CDR3. Germline-derived CDR1 and CDR2 are LNHDA and SQIVND (reference sequence). With V trimmed by 9 bases and J by 5 bases, 17 bases remained unmatched.

This chain links TRBV6-5 with TRBJ1-1; D call uncertain. V was shortened by 4 bases and J by 6 bases, with 12 bases between the two germline ends. This CDR3 comprises 13 residues. Germline loops: CDR1 MNHEY, CDR2 SVGAGI. The CDR3 loop is CASSSPVRAEAFF. The CDR3 DNA reads TGTGCCAGCAGTTCCCCGGTTCGGGCTGAAGCTTTCTTT.

The rearrangement joins TRBV5-1 to TRBJ1-2; D gene uncertain. Trimming removed 0 bases at V and 0 bases at J, with 9 bases between. The CDR3 spans 15 residues. In germline, CDR1 is SGHRS, CDR2 YFSETQ. The CDR3 reads CASSLDAQSNYGYTF. Written as DNA, the CDR3 is TGCGCCAGCAGCTTGGACGCACAGTCTAACTATGGCTACACCTTC.

This chain links TRBV30 with TRBJ1-5, with 9 bases aligning to TRBD1. The ends lost 4 bases at V and 5 bases at J; junction bases unmatched: 6. Per germline, CDR1 GTSNPN and CDR2 SVGIG (reference sequence). The CDR3 length is 14 residues. CDR3 region: CAWTKDRGYQPQHF. The CDR3 DNA follows: TGTGCCTGGACTAAGGACAGGGGATATCAGCCCCAGCATTTT.

The chain couples TRBV6-6 to TRBJ2-6; tentatively, D is TRBD1 (5 bases). The CDR3 contains 15 residues. V lost 6 bases, J lost 1 base, and 10 bases lay in between. Per germline, CDR1 MNHNY and CDR2 SVGAGI (reference sequence). The CDR3, as DNA: TGTGCCAGCAGGGCCCAGGGATCTGGGGCCAACGTCCTGACTTTC. It specifies CASRAQGSGANVLTF.